The T cell receptor beta chain under discussion was sequenced for a study of post-analysis software for immune sequencing data. Study context: In terms of disease course, relapsing-remitting, secondary progressive and progressive-relapsing multiple sclerosis were included. The study's findings and limits: Roughly five TRBV segments, including TRBV5-6, TRBV5-1 and TRBV20-1, were more frequent in patients than controls. A significant reduction in normalized Chao1 diversity was observed in multiple sclerosis patients versus controls.

A note on this clonotype: Its target is unknown.

V shed 2 bases and J shed 6 bases, with 9 bases lying between them. Looked up from germline, CDR1 is SGHTA and CDR2 is FQGTGA. The CDR3 loop spans 13 amino acids. The library was made from cDNA and included unique molecular identifiers. The T cell input of about 1 to 10 million gave about 470,000 cDNA molecules. TCRdb ran MiXCR on the PCR reads and lists one entry per CDR3 protein. The data hold 750,000 to 950,000 distinct CDR3 sequences, with roughly 58% observed a single time. The chain has TRBV7-3 and TRBJ2-3; D assignment may be TRBD1 or TRBD2 (5 bases each). The sample consisted of blood. The receptor was derived from a girl between 5 and 17 years old with multiple sclerosis. This chain's CDR3 is CASSLRREDTQYF. The CDR3 DNA is TGTGCCAGCAGCTTACGCAGGGAGGATACGCAGTATTTT.